The 26 T cell receptor beta chains listed next were all sequenced from one sample in a study of cytomegalovirus exposure and HLA in healthy donors. Researchers ran the PCR with 60 Vbeta and 13 Jbeta primers. Produced via immunoSEQ multiplex PCR; TCRdb's table is partial and in-frame only. This sample has some 200,000 clones, with over 65% found just once. Sequencing was done on a sample of PBMCs. These receptors were obtained from a man aged 18 to 29 in good health and CMV-seronegative.

This clone was picked up a small number of times. The CDR3 protein is CASSLTSGTDTQYF. The DNA of the CDR3 is TGTGCCAGCAGCCTAACTAGCGGAACAGATACGCAGTATTTT. The chain is built from TRBV28 and TRBJ2-3; TRBD2 matches 8 bases. The germline V gene has CDR1 MDHEN and CDR2 SYDVKM. V trimming: 6 bases; J trimming: 3 bases; junction bases outside the gene matches: 5. This CDR3 has 14 amino acids. The complete variable domain, with remaining parts taken from reference TRBV28 and TRBJ2-3, reads DVKVTQSSRYLVKRTGEKVFLECVQDMDHENMFWYRQDPGLGLRLIYFSYDVKMKEKGDIPEGYSVSREKKERFSLILESASTNQTSMYLCASSLTSGTDTQYFGPGTRLTVL.

Comments on this clone: Other nucleotide sequences from this sample produce the same CDR3. This chain links TRBV10-3 with TRBJ2-5, with D uncertain. Germline-derived CDR1 and CDR2 are ENHRY and SYGVKD. Trimming left V 0 bases short and J 4 bases short, with 3 bases between. The CDR3 spans 12 residues. The CDR3 DNA sequence: TGTGCCATCAGTGAGTCTAGAGAGACCCAGTACTTC. Protein: CAISESRETQYF.

The J gene is TRBJ2-7, the V gene TRBV4-2; 9 bases line up with TRBD2. Trimming took 3 bases from V and 3 from J; bases not matched to a gene: 6. The CDR3 loop spans 15 amino acids. Germline-derived CDR1 and CDR2 are LGHNA and YNFKEQ. This CDR3 reads CASSQRAGGDYEQYF. The DNA for the CDR3 is TGTGCCAGCAGCCAGAGAGCGGGAGGAGACTACGAGCAGTACTTC.

The chain has TRBV6-1 and TRBJ2-1; D gene uncertain. The CDR3 is made up of 16 amino acids. V was clipped by 4 bases and J by 4 bases, with 17 bases between them. The germline V gene encodes CDR1 MNHNS and CDR2 SASEGT. The CDR3 DNA follows: TGTGCCAGCAGTGGAGGCGACCCCCGGCAGTACAATGAGCAGTTCTTC. This sequence encodes CASSGGDPRQYNEQFF.

The chain couples TRBV2 to TRBJ2-7, with a tentative D call TRBD2 (6 bases). CDR1 SNHLY and CDR2 FYNNEI come from the germline V gene. The ends were cut back, 7 bases at V and 0 bases at J, with 13 bases in the middle. The CDR3 is 14 amino acids. In DNA, the CDR3 is TGTGCCAGCAAGCGAACCGGGAGCTCCTACGAGCAGTACTTC. Amino acids: CASKRTGSSYEQYF.

The chain joins TRBV6-5 to TRBJ2-2, with 7 bases that match TRBD2. CDR1 is MNHEY, CDR2 SVGAGI, per germline. The CDR3 contains 15 residues. V lost 6 bases, J lost 0 bases, and 4 bases stayed unmatched. CDR3 coding DNA: TGTGCCAGCAGAAGCGGGGCCGCGAACACCGGGGAGCTGTTTTTT. Protein sequence: CASRSGAANTGELFF.

V is TRBV14 and J is TRBJ2-5, with TRBD2 identical over 7 bases. This CDR3 contains 14 residues. V trimming: 0 bases; J trimming: 9 bases; junction bases outside the gene matches: 7. From germline, CDR1 is SGHDN and CDR2 FVKESK. The CDR3 protein is CASSQDWGGRAQYF. The CDR3 region has the DNA TGTGCCAGCAGCCAAGACTGGGGGGGAAGGGCCCAGTACTTC.

This chain connects TRBV5-1 to TRBJ2-1; no clear D. Germline CDR1 and CDR2: SGHRS and YFSETQ. V lost 0 bases and J lost 0, with 7 bases in between. This CDR3 has 15 residues. The CDR3 reads CASSLEASSYNEQFF. CDR3 nucleotide sequence: TGCGCCAGCAGCTTGGAAGCGAGCTCCTACAATGAGCAGTTCTTC.

The J gene is TRBJ2-5, the V gene TRBV2; 9 bases align to TRBD2. This CDR3 has 19 amino acids. Germline V gene sequence: CDR1 SNHLY, CDR2 FYNNEI. V shed 7 bases and J 2 bases; nucleotides not matched to a gene: 20. CDR3 bases: TGTGCCAGCACACGGGTAGCGGGAGTACTCGTTTCGGGGCAAGAGACCCAGTACTTC. It specifies CASTRVAGVLVSGQETQYF.

This chain connects TRBV11-2 to TRBJ2-3; possibly TRBD2 for D (6 bases). Germline CDR1 reads SGHAT; CDR2 reads FQNNGV. V shed 0 bases and J shed 10 bases, with 14 bases lying between them. This CDR3 region has 14 residues. Here the CDR3 DNA reads TGTGCCAGCAGCTTAGATCCTCGACTAGGGCCGCAGTATTTT. Its protein product is CASSLDPRLGPQYF. The full variable domain, its missing parts supplied by reference TRBV11-2 and TRBJ2-3, is EAGVAQSPRYKIIEKRQSVAFWCNPISGHATLYWYQQILGQGPKLLIQFQNNGVVDDSQLPKDRFSAERLKGVDSTLKIQPAKLEDSAVYLCASSLDPRLGPQYFGPGTRLTVL.

The rearrangement uses TRBV7-8 and TRBJ1-6; TRBD1 matches at 7 bases. This CDR3 is built from 16 residues. V was pared by 4 bases and J by 8 bases, with 11 bases of the junction left unmatched. Germline CDR1 reads SGHVS; CDR2 reads FQNEAQ. CDR3 bases: TGTGCCAGCAGCTCAGACAGGGTTCTACGATATTCACCCCTCCACTTT. Translation: CASSSDRVLRYSPLHF.

This sequence joins TRBV27 and TRBJ2-7, with D tentatively TRBD1 (7 bases). Germline CDR1 and CDR2: MNHEY and SMNVEV (reference sequence). The CDR3 contains 13 residues. Trimming removed 0 bases from V and 13 bases from J, with 16 bases in between. CDR3 DNA sequence: TGTGCCAGCAGTTTATCCGTGCGGGACAGAGGCTACTTC. It yields the protein CASSLSVRDRGYF.

The chain recombines TRBV10-3 with TRBJ2-2; possibly TRBD1 for D (6 bases). V lost 6 bases and J 6 bases, leaving 11 bases between the germline ends. The germline CDR1 and CDR2 sequences are ENHRY and SYGVKD. CDR3 size: 13 residues. This CDR3 reads CAIRYRDAGELFF. The CDR3 DNA sequence: TGTGCCATCAGGTACAGGGATGCCGGGGAGCTGTTTTTT.

The V gene is TRBV18, the J gene TRBJ1-4; 7 nucleotides match TRBD1. This CDR3 has 15 residues. Germline lookup yields CDR1 KGHSH and CDR2 LQKENI. J lost 8 bases, V lost 2 bases, and 8 bases had no gene match. The chain's CDR3 is CASSPVRGTGEKLFF. DNA of the CDR3: TGTGCCAGCTCACCAGTCAGGGGGACGGGAGAAAAACTGTTTTTT.

Of note for this clone: The junction shows a germline mismatch at one end, possibly a read error. The chain employs TRBV28 and TRBJ2-3; possibly TRBD2 for D (5 bases). The CDR3 has 15 residues. Germline V gene data show CDR1 as MDHEN and CDR2 as SYDVKM. CDR3 region: CASSFSGASTDTQYF. Written as DNA, the CDR3 is TGTGCCAGCAGTTTTTCGGGCGCTAGCACGGATACGCAGTATTTT.

The chain links TRBV5-4 to TRBJ2-6, with unresolved D. Germline lookup yields CDR1 SGHNT and CDR2 YYREEE (reference sequence). The length of the CDR3 is 16 residues. Trimming removed 4 bases from V and 0 bases from J, with 11 bases in between. The CDR3 nucleotides are TGTGCCAGCAGCCCCCCGCGGCTCTCTGGGGCCAACGTCCTGACTTTC. This sequence encodes CASSPPRLSGANVLTF.

The gene calls are TRBV19 and TRBJ2-5, with TRBD2 matching 14 bases. This CDR3 comprises 16 residues. Germline V gene lookup returns CDR1 LNHDA and CDR2 SQIVND (reference sequence). V lost 5 bases and J lost 3; bases outside the gene matches: 5. The CDR3 here is CASSSGTSGSKETQYF. In DNA form, the CDR3 reads TGTGCCAGTAGTTCCGGGACTAGCGGGAGCAAAGAGACCCAGTACTTC.

The V and J genes are TRBV18 and TRBJ2-7; a weak D match, TRBD1 (5 bases). This CDR3 spans 14 amino acids. Germline CDR1 and CDR2: KGHSH and LQKENI. The germline V and J ends were trimmed by 3 bases and 4 bases, with 13 bases remaining between them. CDR3 in DNA: TGTGCCAGCTCACCGATGGGGCCTCCTTACGAGCAGTACTTC. It translates to CASSPMGPPYEQYF.

The CDR3 here is CASSLVSGRSNEQFF. The DNA of the CDR3 is TGTGCCAGCAGCTTAGTTAGCGGGAGGTCCAATGAGCAGTTCTTC. The chain couples TRBV7-9 to TRBJ2-1, with 10 bases matching TRBD2. The J segment lost 6 bases and the V segment lost 1 base, leaving 3 bases of the junction unmatched. CDR3 length: 15 residues. CDR1 is SEHNR and CDR2 is FQNEAQ in the germline V gene (reference sequence).

The chain uses TRBV6-6 and TRBJ2-5; 7 bases map to TRBD1. The germline V gene encodes CDR1 MNHNY and CDR2 SVGAGI (reference sequence). The CDR3 totals 15 residues. Germline trimming cut 0 bases from V and 2 bases from J; bases unmatched to any gene: 3. CDR3 protein: CASSYSTGAQETQYF. The CDR3 DNA reads TGTGCCAGCAGTTACTCTACAGGGGCTCAAGAGACCCAGTACTTC.

The chain combines TRBV7-9 with TRBJ2-7; the match to TRBD1 covers 11 bases. The CDR3 runs to 14 residues. Per germline, CDR1 SEHNR and CDR2 FQNEAQ (reference sequence). After removal of 3 bases from V and 6 bases from J, the junction contained 4 bases not matched to a gene. DNA for the CDR3: TGTGCCAGCAGCTTTTACGGGACAGGGGGCGAGCAGTACTTC. Protein product: CASSFYGTGGEQYF.

The chain joins TRBV7-3 to TRBJ1-1; the match to TRBD1 covers 7 bases. Germline V CDR1 and CDR2: SGHTA, FQGTGA. The CDR3 extends over 14 amino acids. With 0 bases clipped from V and 4 bases from J, the junction kept 2 bases outside the gene matches. The chain's CDR3 is CASSLTSGGTEAFF. The CDR3 coding sequence is TGTGCCAGCAGCTTAACCTCAGGGGGCACTGAAGCTTTCTTT.

In regard to this clone: The junction and the germline gene differ at one end; a read error may be behind it. V and J are TRBV7-9 and TRBJ2-7, with D possibly being TRBD1 (6 bases). Germline values: CDR1 SEHNR, CDR2 FQNEAQ (reference sequence). This CDR3 region has 15 residues. CDR3 bases: TGTTCCAGCAGCTTAGAAGGGGGTCACTCCTACGAGCAGTACTTC. Translated, it gives CSSSLEGGHSYEQYF.

This chain uses TRBV6-5 with TRBJ2-3; 7 nucleotides align to TRBD1. This CDR3 contains 14 residues. The J segment lost 2 bases and the V segment lost 6 bases, leaving 5 bases of the junction unmatched. CDR1 MNHEY and CDR2 SVGAGI come from the germline V gene. CDR3 region: CASSRQGFTDTQYF. The CDR3 nucleotides read TGTGCCAGCAGCCGACAGGGATTCACAGATACGCAGTATTTT.

The rearrangement links TRBV4-1 to TRBJ2-1; perhaps TRBD2 as D (5 bases). The germline V and J ends were trimmed by 8 bases and 3 bases, with 14 bases remaining between them. Germline V CDR1 and CDR2: MGHRA, YSYEKL. The CDR3 consists of 14 residues. CDR3 sequence (DNA): TGCGCCAGCGCCTCGAGACTAATCTACAATGAGCAGTTCTTC. Translated: CASASRLIYNEQFF.

The rearrangement uses TRBV2 and TRBJ1-2, with 10 positions matching TRBD1. CDR1 SNHLY and CDR2 FYNNEI come from the germline V gene. The CDR3 spans 14 residues. The ends lost 5 bases at V and 3 bases at J; junction bases unmatched: 3. DNA for the CDR3: TGTGCCAGCAGTTCCGGACAGGGGGACTATGGCTACACCTTC. Translation: CASSSGQGDYGYTF. Full variable domain (rest looked up from reference TRBV2 and TRBJ1-2): EPEVTQTPSHQVTQMGQEVILRCVPISNHLYFYWYRQILGQKVEFLVSFYNNEISEKSEIFDDQFSVERPDGSNFTLKIRSTKLEDSAMYFCASSSGQGDYGYTFGSGTRLTVV.